The clone carrying this T cell receptor (beta chain) was counted between two and nine times. Its specificity is unknown. The entry originates in a study of regulatory and conventional T cells in RAG deficiency. Study findings and constraints: Control T-cell subsets had markedly higher Shannon entropy and lower Simpson indices than RAG-deficient patients. Shorter CDR3s in all patient subsets; >85% Treg-Tconv overlap in Omenn.

Looked up from germline, CDR1 is SGHRS and CDR2 is YFSETQ. Trimming removed 0 bases from V and 2 bases from J, with 2 bases in between. The CDR3 length is 12 residues. Using immunoSEQ multiplex PCR, the repertoire was profiled, and TCRdb retains in-frame clones only, with some absent. The table shows some 22,000 clones, with around 92% occurring only once. Genomic DNA came from blood conventional CD4+ T cells gated CD25-low CD127-high. These data are also associated with another study on regulatory T cells. Per that paper: The PCR used 52 TRBV and 13 TRBJ primers.

J is TRBJ2-5 and V is TRBV5-1; D ambiguous. The sequencing sample was made of CD4+ T cells sorted from blood. The origin of this receptor is a human donor in good health. CDR3 nucleotides: TGCGCCAGCAGCTTGGAACAAGAGACCCAGTACTTC. Amino acids: CASSLEQETQYF.